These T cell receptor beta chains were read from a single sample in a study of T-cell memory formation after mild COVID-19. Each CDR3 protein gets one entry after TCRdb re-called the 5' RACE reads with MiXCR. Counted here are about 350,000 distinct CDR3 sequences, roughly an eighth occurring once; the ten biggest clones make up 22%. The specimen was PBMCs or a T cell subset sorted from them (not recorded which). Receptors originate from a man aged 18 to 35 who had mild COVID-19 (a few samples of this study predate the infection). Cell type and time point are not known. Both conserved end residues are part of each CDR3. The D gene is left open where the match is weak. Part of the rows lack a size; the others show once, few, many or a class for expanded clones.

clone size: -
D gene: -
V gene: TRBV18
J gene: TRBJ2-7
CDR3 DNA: TGTGCCAGCTCACTGCGCACCTACGAGCAGTACTTC
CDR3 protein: CASSLRTYEQYF

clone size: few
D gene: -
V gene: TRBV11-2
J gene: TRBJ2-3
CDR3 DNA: TGTGCCAGCAGCTTAGGTGGCGTCTTCAGGACAGATACGCAGTATTTT
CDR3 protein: CASSLGGVFRTDTQYF

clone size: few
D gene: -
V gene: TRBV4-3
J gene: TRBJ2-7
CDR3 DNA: TGCGCCAGCAGCCAAGGAATGACCTACGAGCAGTACTTC
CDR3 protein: CASSQGMTYEQYF

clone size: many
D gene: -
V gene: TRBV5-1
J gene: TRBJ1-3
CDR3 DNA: TGCGCCAGCCGGGATGTGGGGGCTGGAAACACCATATATTTT
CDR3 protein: CASRDVGAGNTIYF

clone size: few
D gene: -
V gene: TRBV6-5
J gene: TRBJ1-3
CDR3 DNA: TGTGCCAGCAGTTACGCCCGACAGGCCCTCGGGGGAAACACCATATATTTT
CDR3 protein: CASSYARQALGGNTIYF

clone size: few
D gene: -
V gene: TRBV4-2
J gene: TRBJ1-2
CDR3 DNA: TGTGCCAGCAGCCAAGATCGAGGGGGTTCCCCTAGAGGCTACACCTTC
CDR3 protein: CASSQDRGGSPRGYTF

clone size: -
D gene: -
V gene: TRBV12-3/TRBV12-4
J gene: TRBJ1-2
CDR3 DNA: TGTGCCAGCAGCTACTGGAGGCCGACCTCCTATGGCTACACCTTC
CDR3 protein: CASSYWRPTSYGYTF

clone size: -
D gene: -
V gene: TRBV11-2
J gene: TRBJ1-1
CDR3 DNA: TGTGCCAGCAGCTTAAGGGCCGGGTCACCTTTCCCCATGAACACTGAAGCTTTCTTT
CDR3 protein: CASSLRAGSPFPMNTEAFF

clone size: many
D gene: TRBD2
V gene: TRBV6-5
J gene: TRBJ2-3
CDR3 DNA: TGTGCCAGCACCAGGCGGGGGGGCGTCAGCGATACGCAGTATTTT
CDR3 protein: CASTRRGGVSDTQYF

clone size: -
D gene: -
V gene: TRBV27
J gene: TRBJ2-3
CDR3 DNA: TGTGCCAGCAGTTTAGACGGGTCGGCAGATACGCAGTATTTT
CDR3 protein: CASSLDGSADTQYF

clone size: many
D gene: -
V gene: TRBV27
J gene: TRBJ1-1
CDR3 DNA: TGTGCCAGCAGTCCGGCGGGACGGCTGAACACTGAAGCTTTCTTT
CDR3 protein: CASSPAGRLNTEAFF

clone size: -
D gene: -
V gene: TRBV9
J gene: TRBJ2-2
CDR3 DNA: TGTGCCAGCAGCGTAGGTGAAGGGCCCTCCGGGGAGCTGTTTTTT
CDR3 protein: CASSVGEGPSGELFF

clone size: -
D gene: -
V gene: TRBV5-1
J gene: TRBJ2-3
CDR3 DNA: TGCGCCAGCAGCTTTCAGTTACCTAGCACAGATACGCAGTATTTT
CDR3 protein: CASSFQLPSTDTQYF

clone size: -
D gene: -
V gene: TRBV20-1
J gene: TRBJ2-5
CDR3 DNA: TGCAGTGCTAAGGTTTTGGAGACCCAGTACTTC
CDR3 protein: CSAKVLETQYF

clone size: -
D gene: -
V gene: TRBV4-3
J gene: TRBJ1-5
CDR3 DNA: TGCGCCAGCAGCCAAGATGCGGCTAGCAATCAGCCCCAGCATTTT
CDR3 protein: CASSQDAASNQPQHF

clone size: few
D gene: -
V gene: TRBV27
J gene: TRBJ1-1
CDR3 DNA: TGTGCCAGCAGACTCTCCCGGGGCACTGAAGCTTTCTTT
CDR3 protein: CASRLSRGTEAFF

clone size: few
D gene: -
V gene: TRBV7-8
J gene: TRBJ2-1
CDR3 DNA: TGTGCCAGCAGCTTATTCGGAGGGGCCCCCTACAATGAGCAGTTCTTC
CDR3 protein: CASSLFGGAPYNEQFF

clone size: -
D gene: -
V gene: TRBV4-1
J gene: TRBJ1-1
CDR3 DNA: TGCGCCAGCAGCCAAGACCGGGTAGGGGGTACTGAAGCTTTCTTT
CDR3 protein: CASSQDRVGGTEAFF

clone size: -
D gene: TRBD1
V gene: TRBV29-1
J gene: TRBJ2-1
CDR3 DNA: TGCAGCGTTTGGGGGGGACAGGGTATCAATGAGCAGTTCTTC
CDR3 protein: CSVWGGQGINEQFF

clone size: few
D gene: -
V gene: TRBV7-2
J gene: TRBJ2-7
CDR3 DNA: TGTGCCAGCAGCTTAGGGGGGAACTACGAGCAGTACTTC
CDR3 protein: CASSLGGNYEQYF

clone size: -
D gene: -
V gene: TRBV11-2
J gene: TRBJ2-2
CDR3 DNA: TGTGCCAGCAGCCCCTGGGCCGTATTAGGAGACACCGGGGAGCTGTTTTTT
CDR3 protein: CASSPWAVLGDTGELFF

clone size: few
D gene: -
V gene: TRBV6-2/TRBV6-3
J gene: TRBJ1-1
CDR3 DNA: TGTGCCAGCAGTTACTGGGTCACTGAAGCTTTCTTT
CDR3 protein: CASSYWVTEAFF

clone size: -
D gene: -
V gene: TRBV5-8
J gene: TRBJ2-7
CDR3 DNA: TGTGCCAGCAGAGAGGGGTTGATTTCGGCCGCTAATTCCTACGAGCAGTACTTC
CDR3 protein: CASREGLISAANSYEQYF

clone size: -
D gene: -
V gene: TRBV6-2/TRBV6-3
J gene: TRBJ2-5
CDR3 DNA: TGTGCCAGCAGTCGCATGGGACCAACTAAATGGCAAGAGACCCAGTACTTC
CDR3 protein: CASSRMGPTKWQETQYF

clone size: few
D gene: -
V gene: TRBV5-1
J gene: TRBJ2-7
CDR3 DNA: TGCGCCAGCAGCTTTAATCTTGGCGGGGACTACGAGCAGTACTTC
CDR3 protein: CASSFNLGGDYEQYF

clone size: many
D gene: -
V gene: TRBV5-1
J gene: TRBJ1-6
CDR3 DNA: TGCGCCAGCACCGGGAATTGGGAGCGTAATTCACCCCTCCACTTT
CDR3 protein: CASTGNWERNSPLHF

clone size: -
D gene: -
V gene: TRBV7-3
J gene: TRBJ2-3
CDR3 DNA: TGTGCCAGCAGCTCAGGAGGGGTGGGTACGCAGTATTTT
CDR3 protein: CASSSGGVGTQYF

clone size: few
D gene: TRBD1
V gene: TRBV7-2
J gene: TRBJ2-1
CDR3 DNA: TGTGCCAGCAGCCCTCCGACAGGGCCAAGGTGGAATGAGCAGTTCTTC
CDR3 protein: CASSPPTGPRWNEQFF

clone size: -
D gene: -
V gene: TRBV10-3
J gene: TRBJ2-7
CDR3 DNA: TGTGCCATCAGTGGATTCGACGAGCAGTACTTC
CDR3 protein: CAISGFDEQYF

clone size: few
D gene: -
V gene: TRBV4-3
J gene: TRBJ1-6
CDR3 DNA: TGCGCCAGCAGCCAAGCGCGACTGCCGCATAATTCACCCCTCCACTTT
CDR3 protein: CASSQARLPHNSPLHF

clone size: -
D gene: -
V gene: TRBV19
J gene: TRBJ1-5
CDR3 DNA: TGTGCCAGTAGTATTGATTCGAGGAATCAGCCCCAGCATTTT
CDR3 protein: CASSIDSRNQPQHF

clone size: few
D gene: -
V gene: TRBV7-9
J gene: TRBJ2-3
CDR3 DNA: TGTGCCAGCAGCTTCCGGGACCCGAGCACAGATACGCAGTATTTT
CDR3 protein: CASSFRDPSTDTQYF

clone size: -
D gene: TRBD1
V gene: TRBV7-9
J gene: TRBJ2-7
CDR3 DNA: TGTGCCAGCAGCTCAGGACAGGGCGAATTGAGCGAGCAGTACTTC
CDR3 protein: CASSSGQGELSEQYF

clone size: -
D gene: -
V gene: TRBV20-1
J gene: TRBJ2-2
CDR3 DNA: TGCAGTGCTAGTCAGGCGAGCACCGGGGAGCTGTTTTTT
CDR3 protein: CSASQASTGELFF

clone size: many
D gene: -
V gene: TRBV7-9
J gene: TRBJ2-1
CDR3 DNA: TGTGCCAGCAGCCCTGACAACAATGAGCAGTTCTTC
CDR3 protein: CASSPDNNEQFF

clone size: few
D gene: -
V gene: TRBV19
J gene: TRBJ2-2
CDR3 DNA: TGTGCCAGTAGTATAGATAGACAACGGACCGGGGAGCTGTTTTTT
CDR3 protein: CASSIDRQRTGELFF

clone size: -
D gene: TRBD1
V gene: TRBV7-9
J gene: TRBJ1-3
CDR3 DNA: TGTGCCAGCAGCCTACAGGGGGCGAGGAGAAACACCATATATTTT
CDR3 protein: CASSLQGARRNTIYF

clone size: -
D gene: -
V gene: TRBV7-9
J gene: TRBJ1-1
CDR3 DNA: TGTGCCAGCAGCCCGGCCAGGGGGAACACTGAAGCTTTCTTT
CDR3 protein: CASSPARGNTEAFF

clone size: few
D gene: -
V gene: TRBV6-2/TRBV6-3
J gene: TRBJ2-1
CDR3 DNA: TGTGCCAGCACTAACTCGACCCAGGCGGGCAATGAGCAGTTCTTC
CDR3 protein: CASTNSTQAGNEQFF

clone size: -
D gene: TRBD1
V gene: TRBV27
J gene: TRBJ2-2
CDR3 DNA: TGTGCCAGCAGTTACGACAGGGGGAACACCGGGGAGCTGTTTTTT
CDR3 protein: CASSYDRGNTGELFF

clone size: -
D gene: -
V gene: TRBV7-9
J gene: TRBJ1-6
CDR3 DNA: TGTGCCAGCAGCTACCCGGGATTCGTCGATTCACCCCTCCACTTT
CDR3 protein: CASSYPGFVDSPLHF

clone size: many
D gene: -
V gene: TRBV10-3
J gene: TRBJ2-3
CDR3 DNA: TGTGCCATCAGTGAGCCCCCAGGGGGGCCCACAGATACGCAGTATTTT
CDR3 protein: CAISEPPGGPTDTQYF